These 7 T cell receptor beta chains originate from one sample sequenced in a study of blood T cell repertoires in COVID-19. Method: immunoSEQ multiplex PCR; TCRdb's copy keeps in-frame clones and lacks some. The sample includes approximately 300,000 clones, nearly 90% of them seen just once. Sequencing was performed on PBMCs or T cells enriched from blood (not recorded which). All receptors come from a young woman who had recovered from COVID-19.

V is TRBV9 and J is TRBJ2-2; a possible D gene is TRBD2 (5 bases). V was clipped by 4 bases and J by 4 bases, with 20 bases between them. The CDR3 sequence is 17 residues long. The V gene's germline CDR1 is SGDLS and CDR2 YYNGEE. As DNA, the CDR3 is TGTGCCAGCAGCCCCGGCACTACTAGGCGCCGCACCGGGGAGCTGTTTTTT. Translation: CASSPGTTRRRTGELFF.

The chain carries TRBV30 and TRBJ2-3, with TRBD2 matching 14 bases. The V and J ends lost 3 bases and 0 bases, in that order; junction bases with no gene match: 2. This CDR3 has 16 amino acids. Germline CDR1 and CDR2: GTSNPN and SVGIG (reference sequence). The CDR3 DNA reads as TGTGCCTGGAGCCGACTAGCGGGAGGGAGCACAGATACGCAGTATTTT. This translates into CAWSRLAGGSTDTQYF.

V gene TRBV12-5 combines with J gene TRBJ2-3, with no clear D. The V end was cut by 2 bases, the J end by 2 bases, with 8 bases between. The CDR3 spans 14 residues. Germline assignment: CDR1 LGHNT and CDR2 FRNRAP. The CDR3 region has the DNA TGTGCTAGTGGTTTGTACTCTATCACAGATACGCAGTATTTT. It encodes CASGLYSITDTQYF. The full variable domain, in which reference TRBV12-5 and TRBJ2-3 provide the parts outside the CDR3, is DARVTQTPRHKVTEMGQEVTMRCQPILGHNTVFWYRQTMMQGLELLAYFRNRAPLDDSGMPKDRFSAEMPDATLATLKIQPSEPRDSAVYFCASGLYSITDTQYFGPGTRLTVL.

The gene calls are TRBV28 and TRBJ1-6; a weak D match, TRBD1 (5 bases). Trimming removed 10 bases from V and 0 bases from J, with 16 bases in between. The CDR3 consists of 16 residues. In germline, CDR1 is MDHEN, CDR2 SYDVKM. The CDR3 nucleotides are TGTGCCACCCTCGGAGGGGTAAACTCCTATAATTCACCCCTCCACTTT. This encodes CATLGGVNSYNSPLHF.

The J gene is TRBJ1-1, the V gene TRBV18, with TRBD1 matching over 7 bases. The CDR3 has 19 residues. The V gene's germline CDR1 is KGHSH and CDR2 LQKENI. V lost 4 bases to trimming and J lost 2 bases; unmatched junction nucleotides: 19. CDR3 region: CASSRPGTLDRNRNTEAFF. In nucleotides, the CDR3 is TGTGCCAGCTCACGACCCGGGACCTTGGACAGGAATAGAAACACTGAAGCTTTCTTT.

The sample holds one count of this clone. V usage is TRBV5-1 and J usage is TRBJ2-5, with TRBD2 matching 14 bases. The CDR3 runs 17 residues. Per germline, CDR1 SGHRS and CDR2 YFSETQ. V was pared by 4 bases and J by 5 bases, with 10 bases of the junction left unmatched. The CDR3 DNA sequence: TGCGCCAGCAGCCCTGGGACTAGCGGGAGTTTGTGGGAGACCCAGTACTTC. Translating it yields CASSPGTSGSLWETQYF.

Only one count was recorded for this clone. The chain carries TRBV6-6 and TRBJ1-5, with TRBD1 matching over 10 bases. This CDR3 has 15 amino acids. Germline loops: CDR1 MNHNY, CDR2 SVGAGI (reference sequence). J gave up 4 bases and V 6 bases, and 6 bases lay outside the gene matches. In DNA, the CDR3 is TGTGCCAGCAGAAAGACAGGGGGCCAGAATCAGCCCCAGCATTTT. Encoded protein: CASRKTGGQNQPQHF.